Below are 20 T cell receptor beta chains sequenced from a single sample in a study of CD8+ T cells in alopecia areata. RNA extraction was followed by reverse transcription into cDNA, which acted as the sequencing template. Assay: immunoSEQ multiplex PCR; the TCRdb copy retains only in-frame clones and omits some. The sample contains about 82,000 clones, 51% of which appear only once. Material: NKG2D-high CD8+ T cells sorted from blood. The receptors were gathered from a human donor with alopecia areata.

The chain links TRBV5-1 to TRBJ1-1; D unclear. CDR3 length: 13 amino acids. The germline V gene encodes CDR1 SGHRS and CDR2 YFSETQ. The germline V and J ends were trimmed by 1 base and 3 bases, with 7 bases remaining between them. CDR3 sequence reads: CASSLTGYTEAFF. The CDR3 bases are TGCGCCAGCAGCTTGACCGGATACACTGAAGCTTTCTTT.

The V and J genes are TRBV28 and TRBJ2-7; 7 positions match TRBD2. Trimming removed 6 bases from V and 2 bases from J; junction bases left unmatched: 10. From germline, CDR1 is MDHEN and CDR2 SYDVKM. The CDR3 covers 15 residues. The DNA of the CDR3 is TGTGCCAGCAGGGGGGGGGATAGAGTGCCCTACGAGCAGTACTTC. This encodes CASRGGDRVPYEQYF. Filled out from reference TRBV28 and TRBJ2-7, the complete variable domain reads DVKVTQSSRYLVKRTGEKVFLECVQDMDHENMFWYRQDPGLGLRLIYFSYDVKMKEKGDIPEGYSVSREKKERFSLILESASTNQTSMYLCASRGGDRVPYEQYFGPGTRLTVT.

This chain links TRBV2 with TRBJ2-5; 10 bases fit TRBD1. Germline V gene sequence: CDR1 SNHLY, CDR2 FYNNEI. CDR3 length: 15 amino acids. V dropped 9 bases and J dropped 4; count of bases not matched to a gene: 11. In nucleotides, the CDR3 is TGTGCCAGTTCTGCCCGAGACAGGGGGCGAGAGACCCAGTACTTC. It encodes CASSARDRGRETQYF.

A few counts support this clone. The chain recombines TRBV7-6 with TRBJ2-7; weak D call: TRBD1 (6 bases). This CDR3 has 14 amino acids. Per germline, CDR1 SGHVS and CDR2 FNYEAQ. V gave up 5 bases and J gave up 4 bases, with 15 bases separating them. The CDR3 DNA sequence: TGTGCCAGCAGCCACAGGGTAGGAGTGTACGAGCAGTACTTC. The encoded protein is CASSHRVGVYEQYF.

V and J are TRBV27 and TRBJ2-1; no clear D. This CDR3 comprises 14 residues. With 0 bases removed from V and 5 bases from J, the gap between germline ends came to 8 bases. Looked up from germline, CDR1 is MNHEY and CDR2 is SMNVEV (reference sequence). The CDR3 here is CASSLSIGDNEQFF. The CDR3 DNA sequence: TGTGCCAGCAGTTTATCGATTGGAGACAATGAGCAGTTCTTC.

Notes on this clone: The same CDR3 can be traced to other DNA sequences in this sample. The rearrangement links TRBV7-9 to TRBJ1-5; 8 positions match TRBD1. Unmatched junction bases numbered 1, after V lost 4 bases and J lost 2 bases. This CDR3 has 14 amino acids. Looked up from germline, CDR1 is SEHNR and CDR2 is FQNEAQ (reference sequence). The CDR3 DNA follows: TGTGCCAGCAGCTCGGGACAGGGCAATCAGCCCCAGCATTTT. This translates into CASSSGQGNQPQHF.

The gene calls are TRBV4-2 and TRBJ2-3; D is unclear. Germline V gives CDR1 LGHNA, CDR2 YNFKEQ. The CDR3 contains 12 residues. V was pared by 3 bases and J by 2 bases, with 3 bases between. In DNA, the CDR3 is TGTGCCAGCAGCCAGTCCACAGATACGCAGTATTTT. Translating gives CASSQSTDTQYF.

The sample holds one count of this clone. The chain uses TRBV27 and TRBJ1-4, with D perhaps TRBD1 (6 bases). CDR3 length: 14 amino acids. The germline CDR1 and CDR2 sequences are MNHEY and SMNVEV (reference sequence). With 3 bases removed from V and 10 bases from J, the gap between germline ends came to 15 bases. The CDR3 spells CASSLLGAKGKLFF. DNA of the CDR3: TGTGCCAGCAGTTTGTTGGGGGCGAAAGGAAAACTGTTTTTT.

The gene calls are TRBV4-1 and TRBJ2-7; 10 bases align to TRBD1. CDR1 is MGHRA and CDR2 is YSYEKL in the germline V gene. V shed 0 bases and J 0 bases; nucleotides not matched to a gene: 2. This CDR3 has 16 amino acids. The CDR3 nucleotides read TGCGCCAGCAGCCAAGAAGACAGGGGGCTCTCCTACGAGCAGTACTTC. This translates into CASSQEDRGLSYEQYF.

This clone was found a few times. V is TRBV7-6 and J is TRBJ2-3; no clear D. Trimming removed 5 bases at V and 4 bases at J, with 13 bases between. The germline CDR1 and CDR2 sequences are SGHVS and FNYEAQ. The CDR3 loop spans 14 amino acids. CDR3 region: CASSGPFHPDTQYF. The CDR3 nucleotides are TGTGCCAGCAGCGGTCCGTTCCATCCAGATACGCAGTATTTT.

The CDR3 spells CAWNRRVDGYTF. CDR3 sequence (DNA): TGTGCCTGGAACAGGCGCGTCGACGGCTACACCTTC. This chain uses TRBV30 with TRBJ1-2; D is perhaps TRBD1 (5 bases). Germline V lookup: CDR1 GTSNPN, CDR2 SVGIG (reference sequence). V was cut by 4 bases and J by 8 bases, with 14 bases left in between. The length of the CDR3 is 12 residues.

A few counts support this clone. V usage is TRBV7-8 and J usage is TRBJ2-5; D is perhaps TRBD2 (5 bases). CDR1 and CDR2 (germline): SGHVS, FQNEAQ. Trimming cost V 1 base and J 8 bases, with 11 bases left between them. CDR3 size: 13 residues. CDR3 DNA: TGTGCCAGCAGCTTAGATCCCGGGGATACCCAGTACTTC. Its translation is CASSLDPGDTQYF.

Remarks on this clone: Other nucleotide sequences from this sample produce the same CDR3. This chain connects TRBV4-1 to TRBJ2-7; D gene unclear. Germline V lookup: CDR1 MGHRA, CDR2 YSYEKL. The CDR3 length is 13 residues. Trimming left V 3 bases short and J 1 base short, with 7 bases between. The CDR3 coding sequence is TGCGCCAGCAGCCACCCAGGATCCTACGAGCAGTACTTC. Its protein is CASSHPGSYEQYF.

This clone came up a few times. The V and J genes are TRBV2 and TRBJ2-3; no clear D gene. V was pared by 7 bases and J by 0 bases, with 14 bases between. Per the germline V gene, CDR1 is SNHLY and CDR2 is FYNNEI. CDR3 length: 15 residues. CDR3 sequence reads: CASTPVGSSTDTQYF. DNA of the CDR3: TGTGCCAGCACCCCCGTGGGATCAAGCACAGATACGCAGTATTTT.

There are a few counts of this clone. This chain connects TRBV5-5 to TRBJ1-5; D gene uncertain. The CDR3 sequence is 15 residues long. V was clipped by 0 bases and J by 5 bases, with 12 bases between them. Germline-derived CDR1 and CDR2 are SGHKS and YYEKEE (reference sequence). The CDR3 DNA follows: TGTGCCAGCAGCTTGGCCCCTCTTCCAGATCAGCCCCAGCATTTT. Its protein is CASSLAPLPDQPQHF.

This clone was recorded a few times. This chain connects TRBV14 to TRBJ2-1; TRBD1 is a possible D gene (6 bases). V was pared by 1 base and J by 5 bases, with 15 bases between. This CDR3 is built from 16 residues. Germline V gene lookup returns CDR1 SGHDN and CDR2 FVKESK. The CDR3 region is CASSQVVQGSHNEQFF. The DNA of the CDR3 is TGTGCCAGCAGCCAAGTAGTCCAGGGGTCCCACAATGAGCAGTTCTTC.

The chain's CDR3 is CASGPWEGYTDTQYF. CDR3 in DNA: TGTGCCAGCGGACCTTGGGAGGGATACACAGATACGCAGTATTTT. The chain employs TRBV27 and TRBJ2-3; 7 nucleotides align to TRBD2. Germline loops: CDR1 MNHEY, CDR2 SMNVEV (reference sequence). The CDR3 is 15 amino acids. J gave up 2 bases and V 8 bases, and 10 bases lay outside the gene matches.

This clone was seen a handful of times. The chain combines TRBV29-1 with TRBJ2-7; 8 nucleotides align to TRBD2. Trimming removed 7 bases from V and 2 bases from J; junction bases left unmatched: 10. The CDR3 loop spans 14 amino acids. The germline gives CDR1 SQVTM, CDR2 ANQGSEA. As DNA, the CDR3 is TGCAGCGCGGTACTAGCGGAGTCCGCCTACGAGCAGTACTTC. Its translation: CSAVLAESAYEQYF.

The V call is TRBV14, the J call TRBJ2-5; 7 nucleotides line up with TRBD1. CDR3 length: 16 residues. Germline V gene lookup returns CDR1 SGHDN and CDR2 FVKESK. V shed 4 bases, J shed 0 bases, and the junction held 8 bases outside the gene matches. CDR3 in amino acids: CASSPRGGSYQETQYF. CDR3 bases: TGTGCCAGCAGCCCTCGAGGGGGCAGTTACCAAGAGACCCAGTACTTC. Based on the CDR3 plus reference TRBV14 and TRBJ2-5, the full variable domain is EAGVTQFPSHSVIEKGQTVTLRCDPISGHDNLYWYRRVMGKEIKFLLHFVKESKQDESGMPNNRFLAERTGGTYSTLKVQPAELEDSGVYFCASSPRGGSYQETQYFGPGTRLLVL.

The CDR3 is CAWSVWSAGQRNRAKNIQYF. CDR3 bases: TGTGCCTGGAGTGTATGGTCGGCAGGACAAAGAAATAGAGCCAAAAACATTCAGTACTTC. This rearrangement joins TRBV30 to TRBJ2-4; tentatively, D is TRBD1 (5 bases). This CDR3 comprises 20 residues. Germline CDR1 and CDR2: GTSNPN and SVGIG (reference sequence). V gave up 0 bases and J gave up 0 bases, with 24 bases separating them.